Below, 13 T cell receptor beta chains from the same sample are listed, as sequenced in a study of CD8 T cells in Susac syndrome. Reverse transcription of roughly 0.45 to 1 ug RNA was carried out with random hexamers. TCRdb itself ran the immunoSEQ multiplex PCR reads through MiXCR, one entry per CDR3 protein. Of some 70,000 distinct CDR3 sequences in the sample, about 94% were seen once. Sequencing was carried out using CD8+ T cells from PBMCs. The receptors were gathered from a human donor with multiple sclerosis.

This clonotype has more than one count but fewer than ten. This chain joins TRBV2 and TRBJ2-7, with unresolved D. CDR1 and CDR2 from the germline V gene are SNHLY and FYNNEI. Trimming stripped 0 bases from V and 1 base from J, with 4 bases between. The CDR3 is 13 amino acids. DNA of the CDR3: TGTGCCAGCAGTGAAGCCCCTTCCTACGAGCAGTACTTC. Translating it yields CASSEAPSYEQYF. Full variable domain (remainder filled in from reference TRBV2 and TRBJ2-7): EPEVTQTPSHQVTQMGQEVILRCVPISNHLYFYWYRQILGQKVEFLVSFYNNEISEKSEIFDDQFSVERPDGSNFTLKIRSTKLEDSAMYFCASSEAPSYEQYFGPGTRLTVT.

Written as DNA, the CDR3 is TGTGCCTGGAGCGGTGACAGCAATCAGCCCCAGCATTTT. Its protein product is CAWSGDSNQPQHF. V gene TRBV30 combines with J gene TRBJ1-5; D is uncertain. CDR1 GTSNPN and CDR2 SVGIG come from the germline V gene (reference sequence). V was shortened by 3 bases and J by 1 base, with 7 bases between the two germline ends. There are 13 residues in the CDR3.

For the CDR3, the DNA is TGTGCCAGCAGCGCATGGGACAGCTCCTACGAGCAGTACTTC. Translating it yields CASSAWDSSYEQYF. The rearrangement uses TRBV9 and TRBJ2-7; 7 bases fit TRBD1. The CDR3 extends over 14 amino acids. Germline values: CDR1 SGDLS, CDR2 YYNGEE. Germline trimming cut 3 bases from V and 0 bases from J; bases unmatched to any gene: 3.

This sequence joins TRBV27 and TRBJ1-2, with TRBD1 identical over 7 bases. The ends lost 8 bases at V and 7 bases at J; junction bases unmatched: 10. Per germline, CDR1 MNHEY and CDR2 SMNVEV (reference sequence). The CDR3 covers 13 residues. Here the CDR3 DNA reads TGTGCCAGCGGACCGACAGGGACTGGTGGCTACACCTTC. Protein: CASGPTGTGGYTF.

The chain uses TRBV6-2 or TRBV6-3 and TRBJ1-1; D might be TRBD1 (6 bases). Trimming pared 6 bases from V and 5 bases from J, leaving 19 bases between. This CDR3 is 15 amino acids long. The germline V gene has CDR1 MNHEY and CDR2 SVGEGT. The chain's CDR3 is CASRRSRTVSTEAFF. The CDR3 region has the DNA TGTGCCAGCAGACGATCCCGGACAGTTTCGACTGAAGCTTTCTTT.

The chain recombines TRBV29-1 with TRBJ2-1; D is undetermined. CDR3 length: 10 residues. Germline V CDR1 and CDR2: SQVTM, ANQGSEA. Deletions cut 4 bases from V and 5 bases from J, with 3 bases between. Here the CDR3 DNA reads TGCAGCGTTGGGGACAATGAGCAGTTCTTC. Translation: CSVGDNEQFF.

The chain has TRBV20-1 and TRBJ1-6; maybe TRBD1 (5 bases). The CDR3 spans 14 residues. Trimming took off 3 bases at V and 7 bases at J, with 13 bases between the two ends. The germline gives CDR1 DFQATT, CDR2 SNEGSKA (reference sequence). CDR3 sequence: CSASREGTNSPLHF. CDR3 in DNA: TGCAGTGCTAGTCGGGAGGGGACGAATTCACCCCTCCACTTT.

The chain has TRBV28 and TRBJ2-7, with TRBD1 matching over 9 bases. Germline V lookup: CDR1 MDHEN, CDR2 SYDVKM. The CDR3 sequence is 16 residues long. With V trimmed by 3 bases and J by 1 base, 7 bases remained unmatched. This CDR3 reads CASSLWTGTGSYEQYF. CDR3 DNA: TGTGCCAGCAGTTTGTGGACCGGGACAGGGTCCTACGAGCAGTACTTC.

This sequence joins TRBV13 and TRBJ2-3; TRBD1 might be the D (6 bases). The CDR3 length is 15 residues. The V gene's germline CDR1 is PRHDT and CDR2 FYEKMQ (reference sequence). V was shortened by 4 bases and J by 4 bases, with 15 bases between the two germline ends. CDR3 residues: CASSSEGEQADTQYF. Here the CDR3 DNA reads TGTGCCAGCAGCTCAGAGGGGGAACAAGCAGATACGCAGTATTTT.

CDR3 sequence: CASSPPASQGYEQYF. The CDR3 bases are TGTGCCAGCTCACCACCGGCATCCCAGGGCTACGAGCAGTACTTC. V and J are TRBV18 and TRBJ2-7, with a possible D match to TRBD1 (5 bases). Germline V gene lookup returns CDR1 KGHSH and CDR2 LQKENI. The CDR3 extends over 15 amino acids. V was clipped by 0 bases and J by 3 bases, with 12 bases between them.

The V gene is TRBV5-6, the J gene TRBJ2-7, with D hard to call. Deletions cut 2 bases from V and 4 bases from J, with 10 bases between. This CDR3 contains 13 residues. The V gene's germline CDR1 is SGHDT and CDR2 YYEEEE. The chain's CDR3 is CASSLSSGYEQYF. CDR3 DNA sequence: TGTGCCAGCAGCTTATCTTCAGGATACGAGCAGTACTTC. Complete variable domain (other parts from reference TRBV5-6 and TRBJ2-7): DAGVTQSPTHLIKTRGQQVTLRCSPKSGHDTVSWYQQALGQGPQFIFQYYEEEERQRGNFPDRFSGHQFPNYSSELNVNALLLGDSALYLCASSLSSGYEQYFGPGTRLTVT.

This clonotype was detected once. This chain uses TRBV20-1 with TRBJ1-1; maybe TRBD1 (5 bases). The CDR3 spans 12 residues. The V and J ends lost 8 bases and 2 bases respectively, with 12 bases between them. Germline V CDR1 and CDR2: DFQATT, SNEGSKA (reference sequence). The CDR3 bases are TGCAGTTATCGGGACTCTAACACTGAAGCTTTCTTT. This translates into CSYRDSNTEAFF.

This rearrangement joins TRBV13 to TRBJ2-5; the D is unclear. Germline CDR1 and CDR2: PRHDT and FYEKMQ (reference sequence). The ends were cut back, 3 bases at V and 6 bases at J, with 8 bases in the middle. The CDR3 runs 12 residues. The CDR3 DNA sequence: TGTGCCAGCAGCTTGGGGAAAAAGACCCAGTACTTC. This sequence encodes CASSLGKKTQYF. Full variable domain (rest looked up from reference TRBV13 and TRBJ2-5): AAGVIQSPRHLIKEKRETATLKCYPIPRHDTVYWYQQGPGQDPQFLISFYEKMQSDKGSIPDRFSAQQFSDYHSELNMSSLELGDSALYFCASSLGKKTQYFGPGTRLLVL.